These T cell receptor beta chains were read from a single sample in a study of early T cells in non-severe SARS-CoV-2 infection. TCRdb reprocessed the 5' RACE reads with MiXCR, giving one entry per CDR3 protein. The profile shows 85,000 to 90,000 distinct CDR3 sequences, 13% to 15% of them singletons. Sequenced input: whole blood. The source is an adult who was a healthcare worker with PCR-confirmed SARS-CoV-2 infection or an uninfected control (not recorded which). Both conserved end residues are part of each CDR3. The D gene is left open where the match is weak. Clone sizes are given selectively: once, few, many, or a class where the clone is expanded.

size	V	J	D	CDR3	DNA
few	TRBV29-1	TRBJ2-7	TRBD2	CSVGGGGSSYEQYF	TGCAGCGTCGGGGGTGGCGGGAGCTCCTACGAGCAGTACTTC
many	TRBV5-4	TRBJ2-1	TRBD2	CASSLSGTSANEQFF	TGTGCCAGCAGCTTATCCGGGACTAGCGCGAATGAGCAGTTCTTC
few	TRBV11-2	TRBJ2-7	TRBD1	CASGTATFGEQYF	TGTGCCAGCGGGACAGCTACCTTTGGGGAGCAGTACTTC
many	TRBV19	TRBJ2-3	TRBD1	CASSAGQGLTDTQYF	TGTGCCAGTAGTGCGGGACAGGGACTCACAGATACGCAGTATTTT
.	TRBV9	TRBJ2-1	TRBD2	CASATSGAYNEQFF	TGTGCCAGCGCTACTAGCGGGGCTTACAATGAGCAGTTCTTC
few	TRBV12-3/TRBV12-4	TRBJ1-6	TRBD1	CASSSGQGNSPLHF	TGTGCCAGCAGTTCGGGACAGGGGAATTCACCCCTCCACTTT
few	TRBV20-1	TRBJ2-4	TRBD2	CSARDVVRLAGGLYIQYF	TGCAGTGCTAGAGATGTGGTACGGCTAGCGGGAGGGTTGTACATTCAGTACTTC
.	TRBV5-4	TRBJ2-3	.	CASSLEGLDTDTQYF	TGTGCCAGCAGCTTGGAGGGGTTGGACACAGATACGCAGTATTTT
.	TRBV4-1	TRBJ2-2	TRBD2	CASSAQAGATTGELFF	TGCGCCAGCAGCGCGCAAGCGGGAGCGACCACCGGGGAGCTGTTTTTT
many	TRBV5-6	TRBJ2-3	TRBD2	CASSLATSGTDTQYF	TGTGCCAGCAGCTTGGCCACTAGCGGGACAGATACGCAGTATTTT
few	TRBV11-3	TRBJ2-1	TRBD2	CASSLGLAGGDEQFF	TGTGCCAGCAGCTTAGGCCTAGCGGGAGGAGATGAGCAGTTCTTC
.	TRBV29-1	TRBJ1-4	TRBD1	CSVGKTGAQEKLFF	TGCAGCGTTGGGAAGACAGGGGCACAAGAAAAACTGTTTTTT
few	TRBV7-6	TRBJ2-2	.	CASSLFAGRTGELFF	TGTGCCAGCAGCTTGTTTGCGGGAAGGACCGGGGAGCTGTTTTTT
.	TRBV2	TRBJ1-2	TRBD1	CASSAPGQGLVSYTF	TGTGCCAGCAGTGCTCCGGGACAGGGGCTCGTTAGCTACACCTTC
many	TRBV28	TRBJ2-5	TRBD2	CASSLRGGRETQYF	TGTGCCAGCAGCCTCCGCGGCGGGAGGGAGACCCAGTACTTC
.	TRBV14	TRBJ2-4	.	CASSQATGLWAKNIQYF	TGTGCCAGCAGCCAAGCAACGGGGCTATGGGCCAAAAACATTCAGTACTTC
.	TRBV3-1	TRBJ1-3	TRBD1	CASSRTGLSGNTIYF	TGTGCCAGCAGCCGGACAGGGCTCTCTGGAAACACCATATATTTT
few	TRBV5-1	TRBJ1-6	.	CASSLEPSSYNSPLHF	TGCGCCAGCAGCTTGGAACCGAGCTCCTATAATTCACCCCTCCACTTT
many	TRBV20-1	TRBJ1-6	TRBD1	CSVGTGRTYNSPLHF	TGCAGTGTCGGGACAGGGCGGACCTATAATTCACCCCTCCACTTT
.	TRBV11-2	TRBJ1-1	.	CASSFSGRGYTEAFF	TGTGCCAGCAGCTTCTCAGGGCGAGGGTACACTGAAGCTTTCTTT
many	TRBV27	TRBJ2-7	.	CASSWTSGSYEQYF	TGTGCCAGCAGTTGGACATCTGGATCCTACGAGCAGTACTTC
few	TRBV28	TRBJ2-3	TRBD2	CASSSSSAGGTDTQYF	TGTGCCAGCAGTTCATCGTCGGCGGGAGGGACAGATACGCAGTATTTT
many	TRBV19	TRBJ2-1	TRBD2	CASKVSPGGYNEQFF	TGTGCCAGTAAAGTCTCGCCGGGAGGGTACAATGAGCAGTTCTTC
.	TRBV7-9	TRBJ1-1	.	CASSSATLSTEAFF	TGTGCCAGCAGCTCCGCCACCCTCTCTACTGAAGCTTTCTTT
few	TRBV11-1	TRBJ2-7	.	CASRSGHEQYF	TGTGCCAGCAGAAGTGGTCACGAGCAGTACTTC
.	TRBV12-3/TRBV12-4	TRBJ1-6	TRBD1	CASSSGQGSSPLHF	TGTGCCAGCAGTTCGGGACAGGGGAGTTCACCCCTCCACTTT
few	TRBV29-1	TRBJ2-1	.	CSVEDVTFNEQFF	TGCAGCGTTGAAGATGTCACCTTCAACGAGCAGTTCTTC
few	TRBV20-1	TRBJ2-4	.	CSARDRAGPTTLAKNIQYF	TGCAGTGCTAGAGATCGGGCAGGGCCTACGACCTTAGCCAAAAACATTCAGTACTTC
few	TRBV4-2	TRBJ1-6	.	CASSNRAYNSPLHF	TGTGCCAGCAGCAACCGGGCCTATAATTCACCCCTCCACTTT
few	TRBV3-1	TRBJ2-7	.	CASSQDPLSGQRYEQYF	TGTGCCAGCAGCCAAGATCCCCTTTCAGGACAGCGCTACGAGCAGTACTTC
.	TRBV29-1	TRBJ1-4	.	CSVEMQTNEKLFF	TGCAGCGTTGAAATGCAGACTAATGAAAAACTGTTTTTT
few	TRBV30	TRBJ2-1	.	CAWSRLASSYNEQFF	TGTGCCTGGAGTCGTCTCGCGAGCTCCTACAATGAGCAGTTCTTC
.	TRBV19	TRBJ1-2	.	CASSKTGPYGYTF	TGTGCCAGTAGCAAGACAGGACCCTATGGCTACACCTTC
.	TRBV14	TRBJ2-1	TRBD2	CASSRLAVNNEQFF	TGTGCCAGCAGCAGGCTAGCGGTAAACAATGAGCAGTTCTTC
few	TRBV29-1	TRBJ2-7	.	CSASGTVLYEQYF	TGCAGCGCCAGCGGGACAGTTCTTTACGAGCAGTACTTC